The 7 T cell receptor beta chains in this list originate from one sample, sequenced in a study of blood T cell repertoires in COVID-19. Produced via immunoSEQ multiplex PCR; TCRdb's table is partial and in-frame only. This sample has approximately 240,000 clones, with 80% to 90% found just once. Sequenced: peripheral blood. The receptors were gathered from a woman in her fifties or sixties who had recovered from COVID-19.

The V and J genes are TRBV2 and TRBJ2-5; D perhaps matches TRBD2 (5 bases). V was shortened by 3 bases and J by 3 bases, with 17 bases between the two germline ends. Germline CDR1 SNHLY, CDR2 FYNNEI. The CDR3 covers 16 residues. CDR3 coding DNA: TGTGCCAGCAGTGAGTTACCTCGACGGGGTAAAGAGACCCAGTACTTC. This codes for CASSELPRRGKETQYF. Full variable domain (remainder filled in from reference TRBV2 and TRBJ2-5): EPEVTQTPSHQVTQMGQEVILRCVPISNHLYFYWYRQILGQKVEFLVSFYNNEISEKSEIFDDQFSVERPDGSNFTLKIRSTKLEDSAMYFCASSELPRRGKETQYFGPGTRLLVL.

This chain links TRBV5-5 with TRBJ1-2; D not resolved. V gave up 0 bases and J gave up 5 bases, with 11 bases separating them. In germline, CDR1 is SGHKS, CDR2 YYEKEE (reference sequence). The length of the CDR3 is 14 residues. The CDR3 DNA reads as TGTGCCAGCAGCTTGGACCCCACTTTATATGGCTACACCTTC. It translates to CASSLDPTLYGYTF.

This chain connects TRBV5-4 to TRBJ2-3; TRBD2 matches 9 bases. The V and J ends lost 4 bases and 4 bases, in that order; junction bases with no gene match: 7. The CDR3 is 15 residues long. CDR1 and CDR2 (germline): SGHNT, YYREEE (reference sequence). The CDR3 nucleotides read TGTGCCAGCAGCGTGGCGGGGGGGCGGGCAGATACGCAGTATTTT. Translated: CASSVAGGRADTQYF.

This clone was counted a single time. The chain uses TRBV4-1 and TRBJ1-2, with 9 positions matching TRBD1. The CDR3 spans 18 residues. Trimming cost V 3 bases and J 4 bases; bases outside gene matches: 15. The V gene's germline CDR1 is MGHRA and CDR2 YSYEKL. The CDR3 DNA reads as TGCGCCAGCAGCCACCGTGGGGGACACAGGGGGCGCTTCTATGGCTACACCTTC. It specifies CASSHRGGHRGRFYGYTF.

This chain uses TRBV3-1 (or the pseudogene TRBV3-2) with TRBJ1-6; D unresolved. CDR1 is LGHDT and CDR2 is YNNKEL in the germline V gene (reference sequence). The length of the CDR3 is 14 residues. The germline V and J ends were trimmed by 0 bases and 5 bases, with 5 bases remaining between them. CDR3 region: CASSQDPDNSPLHF. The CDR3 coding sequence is TGTGCCAGCAGCCAAGACCCCGATAATTCACCCCTCCACTTT.

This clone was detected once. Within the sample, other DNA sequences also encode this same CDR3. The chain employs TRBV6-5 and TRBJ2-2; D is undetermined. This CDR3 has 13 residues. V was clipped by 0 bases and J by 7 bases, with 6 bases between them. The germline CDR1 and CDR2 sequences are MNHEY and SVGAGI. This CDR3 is CASSYSSGGELFF. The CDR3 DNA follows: TGTGCCAGCAGTTACTCGTCCGGCGGGGAGCTGTTTTTT.

CDR3: CASSPGTASGYTF. The CDR3, as DNA: TGCGCCAGCAGCCCGGGGACAGCCTCTGGCTACACCTTC. The chain uses TRBV5-1 and TRBJ1-2; 7 nucleotides align to TRBD1. V lost 4 bases and J lost 7; bases outside the gene matches: 7. This CDR3 region has 13 residues. The V gene's germline CDR1 is SGHRS and CDR2 YFSETQ.